This TCR beta chain was captured by sequencing in a study of T cells in localized non-small cell lung cancer. Study observations and caveats: It was uninvolved adjacent lung that showed the highest T cell clonality, exceeding tumor. With higher T cell density in blood came longer overall survival. Heterogeneity cannot be ruled out, as sequencing used one tumor region only. Within adjacent lung there appeared a median around 57 of the top 100 tumor clones.

CDR1 is MDHEN and CDR2 is SYDVKM in the germline V gene. Trimming removed 5 bases at V and 4 bases at J, with 17 bases between. The CDR3 covers 15 residues. To note about this clone: Its specificity is unknown.

Data came from immunoSEQ multiplex PCR; TCRdb stores just in-frame clones and leaves some out. The top ten clones hold around a fifth of a sample with 55,000 to 75,000 clones, 70% to 90% of them seen once. The rearrangement joins TRBV28 to TRBJ1-2; TRBD1 is a possible D gene (6 bases). This sequence originates from a male donor older than 55 with stage III squamous cell lung carcinoma. The sequencing here drew on peripheral blood, taken before any cancer treatment. The CDR3 reads CASSPQGRRGYGYTF. CDR3 coding DNA: TGTGCCAGCAGTCCACAGGGAAGGAGGGGCTATGGCTACACCTTC.